This TCR beta chain was found in a study of response to subunit inactivated influenza vaccine. One entry per CDR3 protein results from TCRdb running MiXCR on the RT-PCR reads. Seen here are 630,000 or so distinct CDR3 sequences, around 16% observed once, and the top ten hold around a tenth. The V end was cut by 10 bases, the J end by 2 bases, with 13 bases between. The CDR3 extends over 13 amino acids. Germline-derived CDR1 and CDR2 are MGHDK and SYGVNS. The chain employs TRBV25-1 and TRBJ2-3; a possible D gene is TRBD2 (6 bases). This clonotype was sampled from a man in his fifties or sixties who received an inactivated influenza vaccine. Source: PBMCs from blood, taken roughly 13 days after vaccination. CDR3 DNA sequence: TGTGCCATCACGGAGGACTACACAGATACGCAGTATTTT. It translates to CAITEDYTDTQYF.